This T cell receptor (beta chain) originates from a study of T cell responses to AZD1222 COVID-19 vaccine. The study's findings and limits: Nearly half of spike-specific TCRs reportedly target variant regions that are unmutated in the B.1.351 and B.1.1.7 variants. Donors, mostly white British, included more females; clonal diversity was possibly underestimated. Among AZD1222 vaccinees, only five or six were seropositive at baseline. After the peak T cell response, and only then, were repertoires sampled.

This table comes from immunoSEQ multiplex PCR, and its TCRdb copy is limited to in-frame clones, with some not included. The data contain about 100,000 clones, approximately 87% of them singletons. Notes on this clone: The target antigen is unknown.

The ends were cut back, 0 bases at V and 1 base at J, with 15 bases in the middle. Germline V gives CDR1 SGHDN, CDR2 FVKESK. This CDR3 has 17 residues. This material consisted of peripheral blood, taken on day 0 of MenACWY control vaccination. The chain has TRBV14 and TRBJ2-5; no clear D. This TCR came from an adult in good health. This CDR3 is CASSQDTRFATQETQYF. Written as DNA, the CDR3 is TGTGCCAGCAGCCAAGATACGCGATTCGCCACCCAAGAGACCCAGTACTTC.